The clone carrying this T cell receptor (beta chain) has more than one count but fewer than ten. Its antigen is still unknown. From about 400 ng of RNA, a library with molecular barcoded alpha/delta and beta/gamma adaptors was made. TCRdb processed the reads anew with MiXCR; each CDR3 protein has one entry. Among roughly 90,000 distinct CDR3 sequences listed, about a fifth were seen once. The data were obtained in a study of read filtering for tumor transcriptome and immune sequencing. Findings of the study overall: IR-seq and RNA-seq agreed better without single-read clonotypes. About 80% of IR-seq clonotypes had a single read, yet these held around 3.3% of reads.

At the time of active disease, bone marrow was collected from every patient. V was trimmed by 2 bases and J by 3 bases, leaving 8 bases between them. Germline lookup yields CDR1 MNHEY and CDR2 SMNVEV (reference sequence). The CDR3 is 14 amino acids. V gene TRBV27 combines with J gene TRBJ2-4; D may be TRBD2 (6 bases). Source material: a population of CD138-negative cells sorted from bone marrow. This receptor was identified in a donor aged 40 or over with multiple myeloma. This chain's CDR3 is CASSLGGGKNIQYF. As DNA, the CDR3 is TGTGCCAGCAGTTTAGGGGGAGGCAAAAACATTCAGTACTTC.